This T cell receptor beta chain is from a study of blood T cells in healthy people across ages. With a J-beta primer mix and a sample-barcoded 5' primer, a second PCR ran about 7 to 11 cycles. TCRdb analysed the 5' RACE reads with MiXCR anew, one entry per CDR3 protein. Altogether some 930,000 distinct CDR3 sequences are present, under 35% being singletons, with the ten largest covering more than 8.5%. Trimming shortened V by 1 base and J by 4 bases, and 13 bases separated the two germline ends. The CDR3 extends over 15 amino acids. In its sample, this clonotype was seen a few times. The same sample was also used in a study of T cells of mothers and their children.

Material: blood. The V gene is TRBV12-3 or TRBV12-4, the J gene TRBJ1-1; D possibly corresponds to TRBD1 (6 bases). The TCR originated in a woman between 35 and 50 years old in good health. CDR3 sequence reads: CASSLGSRGPTEAFF. The CDR3 DNA follows: TGTGCCAGCAGTTTAGGTAGCAGGGGTCCCACTGAAGCTTTCTTT.